The clone carrying this TCR beta chain has at least ten counts. This specimen belongs to a study of T cell repertoires in cytomegalovirus infection. There are 16 residues in the CDR3. Trimming stripped 0 bases from V and 1 base from J, with 13 bases between. Germline-derived CDR1 and CDR2 are SGHVS and FQNEAQ. One entry per CDR3 protein, called by TCRdb with MiXCR from the reads. The repertoire has a few hundred thousand distinct CDR3 sequences, approximately 15% of them found once; the top ten carry over 40%. The TCR originated in a human donor in good health (CMV status not recorded). Some clones in this sample may be carry-over from other donors' samples. The rearrangement joins TRBV7-8 to TRBJ2-7; maybe TRBD2 (6 bases). Sequencing input: CD8+ T cells from PBMCs. CDR3: CASSLALVGTSYEQYF. CDR3 nucleotides: TGTGCCAGCAGCTTAGCGCTAGTAGGGACTTCCTACGAGCAGTACTTC.